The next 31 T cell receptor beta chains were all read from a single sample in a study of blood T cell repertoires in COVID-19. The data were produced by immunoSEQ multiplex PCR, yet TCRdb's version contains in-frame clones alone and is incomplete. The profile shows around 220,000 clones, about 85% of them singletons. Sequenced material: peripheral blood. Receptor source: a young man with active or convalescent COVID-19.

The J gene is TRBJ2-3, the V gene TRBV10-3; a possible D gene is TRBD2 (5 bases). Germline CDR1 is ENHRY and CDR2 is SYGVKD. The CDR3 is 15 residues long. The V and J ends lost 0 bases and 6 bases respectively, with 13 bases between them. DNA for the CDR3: TGTGCCATCAGTGAGTCGACGGACTCCGGGGATACGCAGTATTTT. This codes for CAISESTDSGDTQYF.

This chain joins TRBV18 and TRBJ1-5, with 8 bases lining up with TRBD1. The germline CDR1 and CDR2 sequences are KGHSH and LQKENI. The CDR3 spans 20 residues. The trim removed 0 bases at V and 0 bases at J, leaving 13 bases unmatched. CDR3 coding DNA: TGTGCCAGCTCACCACCGGCGAGACAGGGGACCACTTATAGCAATCAGCCCCAGCATTTT. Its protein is CASSPPARQGTTYSNQPQHF.

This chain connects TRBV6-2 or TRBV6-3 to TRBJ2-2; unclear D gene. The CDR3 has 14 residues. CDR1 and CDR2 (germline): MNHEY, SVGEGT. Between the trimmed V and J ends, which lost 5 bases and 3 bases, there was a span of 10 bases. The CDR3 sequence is CASSQDSYTGELFF. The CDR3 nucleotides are TGTGCCAGCAGTCAAGACTCATACACCGGGGAGCTGTTTTTT.

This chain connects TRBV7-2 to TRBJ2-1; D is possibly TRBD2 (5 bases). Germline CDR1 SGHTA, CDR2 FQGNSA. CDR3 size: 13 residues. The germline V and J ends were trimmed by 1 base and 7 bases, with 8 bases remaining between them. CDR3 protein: CASSLVRRNEQFF. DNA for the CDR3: TGTGCCAGCAGCTTAGTTCGGAGGAATGAGCAGTTCTTC.

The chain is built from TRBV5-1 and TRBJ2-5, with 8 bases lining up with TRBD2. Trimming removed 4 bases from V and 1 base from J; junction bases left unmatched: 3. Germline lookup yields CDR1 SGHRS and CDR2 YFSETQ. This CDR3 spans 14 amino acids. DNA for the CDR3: TGCGCCAGCAGCCCCACTAGCGGCCAAGAGACCCAGTACTTC. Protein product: CASSPTSGQETQYF.

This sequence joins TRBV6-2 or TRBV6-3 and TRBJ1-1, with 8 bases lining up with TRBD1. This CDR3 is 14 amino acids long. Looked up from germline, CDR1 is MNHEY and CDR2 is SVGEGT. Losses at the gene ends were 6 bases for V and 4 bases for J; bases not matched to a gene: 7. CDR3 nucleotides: TGTGCCAGCAGCAGGGGGCGCCGGACCACTGAAGCTTTCTTT. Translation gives CASSRGRRTTEAFF.

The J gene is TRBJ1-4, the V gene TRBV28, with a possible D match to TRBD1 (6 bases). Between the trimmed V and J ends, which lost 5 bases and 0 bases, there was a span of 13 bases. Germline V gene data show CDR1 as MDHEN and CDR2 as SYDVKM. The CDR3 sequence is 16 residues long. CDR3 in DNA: TGTGCCAGCAGTCGGGCCGACAGGTCAACTAATGAAAAACTGTTTTTT. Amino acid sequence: CASSRADRSTNEKLFF.

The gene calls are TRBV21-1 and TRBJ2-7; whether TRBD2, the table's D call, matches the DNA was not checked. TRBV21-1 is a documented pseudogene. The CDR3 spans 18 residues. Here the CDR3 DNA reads TGTGCCAGCAGCAAAGCTTCGGAACGCGGAGGGGAACAATACGAGCAGTACTTC. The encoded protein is CASSKASERGGEQYEQYF.

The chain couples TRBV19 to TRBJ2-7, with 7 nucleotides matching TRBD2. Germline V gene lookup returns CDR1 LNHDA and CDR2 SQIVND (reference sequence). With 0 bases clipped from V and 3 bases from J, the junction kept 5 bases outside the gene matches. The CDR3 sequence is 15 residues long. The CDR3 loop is CASSIEVGGSYEQYF. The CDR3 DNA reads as TGTGCCAGTAGTATAGAGGTCGGCGGGAGCTACGAGCAGTACTTC.

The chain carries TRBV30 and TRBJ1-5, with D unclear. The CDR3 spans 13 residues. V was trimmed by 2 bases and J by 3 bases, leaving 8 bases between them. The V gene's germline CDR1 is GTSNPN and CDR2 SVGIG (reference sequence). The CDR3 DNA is TGTGCCTGGAGTAAACAGCACAATCAGCCCCAGCATTTT. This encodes CAWSKQHNQPQHF. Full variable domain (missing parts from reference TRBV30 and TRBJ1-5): SQTIHQWPATLVQPVGSPLSLECTVEGTSNPNLYWYRQAAGRGLQLLFYSVGIGQISSEVPQNLSASRPQDRQFILSSKKLLLSDSGFYLCAWSKQHNQPQHFGDGTRLSIL.

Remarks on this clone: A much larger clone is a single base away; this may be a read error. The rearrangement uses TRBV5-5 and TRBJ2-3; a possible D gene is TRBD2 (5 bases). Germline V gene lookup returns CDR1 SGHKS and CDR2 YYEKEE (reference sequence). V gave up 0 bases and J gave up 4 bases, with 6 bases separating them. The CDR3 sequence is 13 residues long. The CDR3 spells CASSLGLSDTQYF. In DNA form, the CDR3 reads TGTGCCAGCAGCTTGGGACTATCAGATACGCAGTATTTT.

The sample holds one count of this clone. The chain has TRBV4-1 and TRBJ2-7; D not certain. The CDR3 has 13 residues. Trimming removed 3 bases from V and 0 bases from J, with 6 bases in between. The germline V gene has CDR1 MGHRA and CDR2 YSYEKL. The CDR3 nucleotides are TGCGCCAGCAGCCAGCAGTTCTCCTACGAGCAGTACTTC. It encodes CASSQQFSYEQYF.

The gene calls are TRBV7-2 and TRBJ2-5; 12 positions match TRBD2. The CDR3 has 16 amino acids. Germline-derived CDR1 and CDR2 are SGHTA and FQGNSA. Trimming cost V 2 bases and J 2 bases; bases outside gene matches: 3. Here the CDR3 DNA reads TGTGCCAGCAGCTTACGGCTAGCGGGAGGGCAAGAGACCCAGTACTTC. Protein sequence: CASSLRLAGGQETQYF.

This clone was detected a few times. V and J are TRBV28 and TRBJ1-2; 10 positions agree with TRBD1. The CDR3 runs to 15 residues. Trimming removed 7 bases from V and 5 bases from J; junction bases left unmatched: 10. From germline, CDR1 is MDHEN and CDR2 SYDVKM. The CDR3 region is CASTITGTGVYGYTF. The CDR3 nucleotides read TGTGCCAGCACCATCACCGGGACAGGGGTATATGGCTACACCTTC.

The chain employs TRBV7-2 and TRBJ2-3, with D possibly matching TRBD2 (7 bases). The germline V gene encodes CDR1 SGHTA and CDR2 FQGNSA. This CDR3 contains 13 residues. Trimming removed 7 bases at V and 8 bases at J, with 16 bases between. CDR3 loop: CASKGGAEGTQYF. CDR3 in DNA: TGTGCCAGCAAGGGGGGGGCGGAGGGTACGCAGTATTTT.

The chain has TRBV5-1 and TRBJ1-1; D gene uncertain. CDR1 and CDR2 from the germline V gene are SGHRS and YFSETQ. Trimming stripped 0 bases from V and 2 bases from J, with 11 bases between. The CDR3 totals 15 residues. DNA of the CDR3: TGCGCCAGCAGCTTGGGTGGTGGCCATAACACTGAAGCTTTCTTT. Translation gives CASSLGGGHNTEAFF.

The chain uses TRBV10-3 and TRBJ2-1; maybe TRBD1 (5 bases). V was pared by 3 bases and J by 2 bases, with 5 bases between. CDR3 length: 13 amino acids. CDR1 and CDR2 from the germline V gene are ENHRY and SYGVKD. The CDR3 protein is CAISDRAYNEQFF. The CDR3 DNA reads TGTGCCATCAGTGACAGGGCCTACAATGAGCAGTTCTTC.

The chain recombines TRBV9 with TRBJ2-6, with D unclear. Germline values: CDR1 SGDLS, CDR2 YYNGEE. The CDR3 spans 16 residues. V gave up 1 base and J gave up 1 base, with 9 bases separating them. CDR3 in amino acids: CASSVLQLSGANVLTF. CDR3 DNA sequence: TGTGCCAGCAGCGTACTCCAACTTTCTGGGGCCAACGTCCTGACTTTC.

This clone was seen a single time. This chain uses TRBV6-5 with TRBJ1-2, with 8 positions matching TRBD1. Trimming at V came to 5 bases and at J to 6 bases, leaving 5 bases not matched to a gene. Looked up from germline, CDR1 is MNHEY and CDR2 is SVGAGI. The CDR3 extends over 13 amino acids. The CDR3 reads CASSRTGMDGYTF. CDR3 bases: TGTGCCAGCAGTCGGACAGGGATGGATGGCTACACCTTC.

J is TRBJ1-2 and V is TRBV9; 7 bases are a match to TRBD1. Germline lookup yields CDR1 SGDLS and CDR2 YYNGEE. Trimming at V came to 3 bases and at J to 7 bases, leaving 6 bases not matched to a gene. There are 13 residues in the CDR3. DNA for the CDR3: TGTGCCAGCAGCGGCGATCCAGGGGGTGGCTACACCTTC. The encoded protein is CASSGDPGGGYTF.

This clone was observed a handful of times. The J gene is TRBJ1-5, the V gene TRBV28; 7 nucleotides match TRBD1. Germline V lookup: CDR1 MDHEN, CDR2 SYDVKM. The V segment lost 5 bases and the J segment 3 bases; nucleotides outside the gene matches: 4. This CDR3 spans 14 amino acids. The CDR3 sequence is CASSPQGFNQPQHF. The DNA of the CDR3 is TGTGCCAGCAGTCCACAGGGGTTCAATCAGCCCCAGCATTTT.

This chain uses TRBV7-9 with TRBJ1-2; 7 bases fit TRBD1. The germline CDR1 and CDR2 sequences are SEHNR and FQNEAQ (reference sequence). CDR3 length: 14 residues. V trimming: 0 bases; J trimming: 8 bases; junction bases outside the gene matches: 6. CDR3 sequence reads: CASSLATGVEGYTF. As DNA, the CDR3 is TGTGCCAGCAGCTTAGCTACAGGGGTGGAAGGCTACACCTTC. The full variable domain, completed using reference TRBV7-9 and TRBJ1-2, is DTGVSQNPRHKITKRGQNVTFRCDPISEHNRLYWYRQTLGQGPEFLTYFQNEAQLEKSRLLSDRFSAERPKGSFSTLEIQRTEQGDSAMYLCASSLATGVEGYTFGSGTRLTVV.

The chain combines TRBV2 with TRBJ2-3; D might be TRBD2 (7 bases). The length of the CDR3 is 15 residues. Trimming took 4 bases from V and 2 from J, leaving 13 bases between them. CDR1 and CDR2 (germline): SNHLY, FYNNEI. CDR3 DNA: TGTGCCAGCAGTGTGGCGGGGGCGACCACAGATACGCAGTATTTT. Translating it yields CASSVAGATTDTQYF.

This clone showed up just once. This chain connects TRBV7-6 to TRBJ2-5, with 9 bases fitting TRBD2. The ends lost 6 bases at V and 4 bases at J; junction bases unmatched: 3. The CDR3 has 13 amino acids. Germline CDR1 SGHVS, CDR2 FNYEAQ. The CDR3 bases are TGTGCCAGCAGAATAGCGGGGGTAGAGACCCAGTACTTC. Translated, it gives CASRIAGVETQYF.

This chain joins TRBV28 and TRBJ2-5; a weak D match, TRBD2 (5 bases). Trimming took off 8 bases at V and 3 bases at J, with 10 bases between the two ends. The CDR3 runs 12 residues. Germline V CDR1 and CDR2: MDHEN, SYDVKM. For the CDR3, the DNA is TGTGCCAGCGTTTCCGGGAAAGAGACCCAGTACTTC. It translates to CASVSGKETQYF.

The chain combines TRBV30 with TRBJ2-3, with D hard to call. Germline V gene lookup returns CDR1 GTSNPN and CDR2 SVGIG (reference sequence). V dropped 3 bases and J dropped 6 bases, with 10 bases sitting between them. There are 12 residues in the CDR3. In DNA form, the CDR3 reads TGTGCCTGGAGCCCGTCGTTGGATACGCAGTATTTT. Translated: CAWSPSLDTQYF.

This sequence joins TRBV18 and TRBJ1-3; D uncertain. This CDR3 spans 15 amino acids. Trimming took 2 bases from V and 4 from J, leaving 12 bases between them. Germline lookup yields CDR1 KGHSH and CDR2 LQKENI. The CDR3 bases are TGTGCCAGCTCACCATACGCGCAATGGGGAAACACCATATATTTT. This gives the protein CASSPYAQWGNTIYF. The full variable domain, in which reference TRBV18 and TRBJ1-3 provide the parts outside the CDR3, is NAGVMQNPRHLVRRRGQEARLRCSPMKGHSHVYWYRQLPEEGLKFMVYLQKENIIDESGMPKERFSAEFPKEGPSILRIQQVVRGDSAAYFCASSPYAQWGNTIYFGEGSWLTVV.

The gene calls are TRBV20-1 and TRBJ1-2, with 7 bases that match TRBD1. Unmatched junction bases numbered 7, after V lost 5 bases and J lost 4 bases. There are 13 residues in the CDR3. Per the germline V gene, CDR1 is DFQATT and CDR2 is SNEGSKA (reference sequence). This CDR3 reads CSAGGDRAYGYTF. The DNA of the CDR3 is TGCAGTGCTGGTGGAGACAGGGCCTATGGCTACACCTTC.

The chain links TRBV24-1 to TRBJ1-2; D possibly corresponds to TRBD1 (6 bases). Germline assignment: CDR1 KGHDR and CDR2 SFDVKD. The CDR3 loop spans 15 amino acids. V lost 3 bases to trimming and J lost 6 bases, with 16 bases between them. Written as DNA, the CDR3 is TGTGCCACCAGTGATGGATCTACAGGGAAGGATGGCTACACCTTC. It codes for CATSDGSTGKDGYTF.

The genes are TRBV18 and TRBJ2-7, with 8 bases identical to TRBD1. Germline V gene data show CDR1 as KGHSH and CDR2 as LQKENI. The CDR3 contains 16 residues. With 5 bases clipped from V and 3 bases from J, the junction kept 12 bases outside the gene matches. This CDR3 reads CASSRLTGQAHYEQYF. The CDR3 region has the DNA TGTGCCAGCTCAAGACTTACGGGACAGGCACACTACGAGCAGTACTTC.

CDR3 sequence: CASSIDSSGNTIYF. The CDR3 coding sequence is TGTGCCAGCTCCATCGACAGCTCTGGAAACACCATATATTTT. The chain combines TRBV18 with TRBJ1-3, with D possibly TRBD1 on 5 matching bases. Between the trimmed V and J ends, which lost 6 bases and 0 bases, there was a span of 9 bases. CDR3 size: 14 residues. CDR1 and CDR2 from the germline V gene are KGHSH and LQKENI.